The T cell receptor beta chain under discussion was sequenced for a study of T cells in Graves' hyperthyroidism and ophthalmopathy. V dropped 2 bases and J dropped 4 bases, with 11 bases sitting between them. The CDR3 has 15 residues. From RNA transcripts, TCR beta CDR3 regions were amplified. First-round RT-PCR of the TCR CDR3 relied on the HTBI primer set. MiXCR was run by TCRdb on the multiplex PCR reads, yielding one entry per CDR3 protein. The table has almost 500,000 distinct CDR3 sequences, less than 25% seen once. The origin of this receptor is a woman in her 70s with Graves' ophthalmopathy. Sample: blood. The chain combines TRBV12-3 or TRBV12-4 with TRBJ2-2; weak D call: TRBD1 (6 bases). CDR3 sequence (DNA): TGTGCCAGCAGTTTATACCTAGGGGGCACCGGGGAGCTGTTTTTT. Protein: CASSLYLGGTGELFF.